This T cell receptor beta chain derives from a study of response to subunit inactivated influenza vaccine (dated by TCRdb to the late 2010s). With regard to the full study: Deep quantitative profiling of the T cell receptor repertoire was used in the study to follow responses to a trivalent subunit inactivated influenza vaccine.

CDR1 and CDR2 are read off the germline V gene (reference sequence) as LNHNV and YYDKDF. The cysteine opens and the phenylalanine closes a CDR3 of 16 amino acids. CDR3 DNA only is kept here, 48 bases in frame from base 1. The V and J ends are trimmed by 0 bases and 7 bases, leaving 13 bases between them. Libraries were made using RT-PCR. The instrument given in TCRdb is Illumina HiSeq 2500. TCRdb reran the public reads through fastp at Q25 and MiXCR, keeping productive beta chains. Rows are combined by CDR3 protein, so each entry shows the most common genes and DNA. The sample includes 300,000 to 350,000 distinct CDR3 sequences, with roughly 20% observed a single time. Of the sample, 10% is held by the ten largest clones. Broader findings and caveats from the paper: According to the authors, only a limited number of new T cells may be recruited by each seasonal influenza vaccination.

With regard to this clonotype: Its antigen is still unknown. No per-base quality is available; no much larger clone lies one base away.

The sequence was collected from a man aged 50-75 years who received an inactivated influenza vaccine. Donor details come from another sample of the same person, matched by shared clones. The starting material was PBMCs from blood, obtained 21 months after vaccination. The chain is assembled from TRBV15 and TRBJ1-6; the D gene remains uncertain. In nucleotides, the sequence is TGTGCCACCAGCAGAGATCTTAGTCCGGGAAATTCACCCCTCCACTTT. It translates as CATSRDLSPGNSPLHF. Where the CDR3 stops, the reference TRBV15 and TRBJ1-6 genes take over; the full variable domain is DAMVIQNPRYQVTQFGKPVTLSCSQTLNHNVMYWYQQKSSQAPKLLFHYYDKDFNNEADTPDNFQSRRPNTSFCFLDIRSPGLGDTAMYLCATSRDLSPGNSPLHFGNGTRLTVT.